These 31 T cell receptor beta chains were all obtained from the same sample, sequenced in a study of human T cells and chemical hapten exposure. Specified time point: patch test 2, 6 weeks after DPC sensitization. Regarding treatment: therapeutic diphenylcyclopropenone sensitization with weekly scalp DPC. TCRdb itself ran the RACE reads through MiXCR, one entry per CDR3 protein. The sample consists of roughly 380,000 distinct CDR3 sequences, over 6% of them appearing once. The sequencing here drew on whole blood, taken in connection with sensitization to the hapten diphenylcyclopropenone (DPC). These receptors came from a young woman with alopecia areata. Some clones in this sample may be carry-over from other donors' samples.

A few counts support this clonotype. This chain joins TRBV12-3 or TRBV12-4 and TRBJ1-5; a possible D gene is TRBD1 (6 bases). The CDR3 covers 15 residues. V was shortened by 4 bases and J by 3 bases, with 13 bases between the two germline ends. CDR3 amino acids: CASSSYREVNQPQHF. In DNA, the CDR3 is TGTGCCAGCAGTTCATACAGGGAGGTCAATCAGCCCCAGCATTTT.

The chain employs TRBV27 and TRBJ2-4, with D unresolved. CDR1 is MNHEY, CDR2 SMNVEV, per germline (reference sequence). CDR3 length: 13 amino acids. Trimming stripped 0 bases from V and 10 bases from J, with 10 bases between. The CDR3 is CASSLSGTFIQYF. In DNA, the CDR3 is TGTGCCAGCAGTTTATCGGGAACTTTTATTCAGTACTTC.

The chain carries TRBV7-8 and TRBJ2-3; 11 positions agree with TRBD2. Germline V gene lookup returns CDR1 SGHVS and CDR2 FQNEAQ. The ends lost 3 bases at V and 3 bases at J; junction bases unmatched: 5. The CDR3 has 16 amino acids. The chain's CDR3 is CASSFLAGGSTDTQYF. The CDR3 DNA is TGTGCCAGCAGCTTCCTAGCGGGGGGTTCAACAGATACGCAGTATTTT. Variable domain in full (rest from reference TRBV7-8 and TRBJ2-3): GAGVSQSPRYKVAKRGQDVALRCDPISGHVSLFWYQQALGQGPEFLTYFQNEAQLDKSGLPSDRFFAERPEGSVSTLKIQRTQQEDSAVYLCASSFLAGGSTDTQYFGPGTRLTVL.

Many counts were recorded for this clonotype. The chain employs TRBV20-1 and TRBJ2-3; unclear D gene. Germline assignment: CDR1 DFQATT and CDR2 SNEGSKA (reference sequence). This CDR3 comprises 15 residues. Trimming removed 3 bases from V and 1 base from J, with 14 bases in between. In DNA form, the CDR3 reads TGCAGTGCTAGTACAACAGCCGTGCGCACAGATACGCAGTATTTT. Translating gives CSASTTAVRTDTQYF.

Ten or more counts support this clonotype. The chain has TRBV7-8 and TRBJ1-5; TRBD1 aligns across 8 bases. Germline assignment: CDR1 SGHVS and CDR2 FQNEAQ. The CDR3 extends over 18 amino acids. V was pared by 2 bases and J by 6 bases, with 15 bases of the junction left unmatched. CDR3 in DNA: TGTGCCAGCAGCTTATATCGGTTATTGGCAGGGGGCTCTCAGCCCCAGCATTTT. Translating gives CASSLYRLLAGGSQPQHF.

The chain is built from TRBV6-2 or TRBV6-3 and TRBJ2-5, with TRBD2 matching 9 bases. This CDR3 spans 15 amino acids. The trim removed 4 bases at V and 4 bases at J, leaving 7 bases unmatched. CDR1 and CDR2 (germline): MNHEY, SVGEGT. The CDR3 DNA reads as TGTGCCAGCAGTTCTCTGGCGGGGGGGATAGAGACCCAGTACTTC. It yields the protein CASSSLAGGIETQYF.

This clonotype was found a few times. This chain connects TRBV4-3 to TRBJ1-5; D not resolved. The CDR3 runs to 14 residues. Trimming shortened V by 0 bases and J by 8 bases, and 11 bases separated the two germline ends. Germline lookup yields CDR1 LGHNA and CDR2 YSLEER. The chain's CDR3 is CASSQDDTSKPQHF. CDR3 nucleotide sequence: TGCGCCAGCAGCCAAGACGACACCAGCAAGCCCCAGCATTTT.

This clonotype was seen only a few times. This chain joins TRBV29-1 and TRBJ2-1; D perhaps matches TRBD1 (6 bases). Between the trimmed V and J ends, which lost 3 bases and 5 bases, there was a span of 17 bases. The germline gives CDR1 SQVTM, CDR2 ANQGSEA. This CDR3 region has 15 residues. The CDR3 DNA reads as TGCAGCGTTGAGGACAGCACCAACAGTGACAATGAGCAGTTCTTC. This codes for CSVEDSTNSDNEQFF.

The chain recombines TRBV12-3 or TRBV12-4 with TRBJ2-3; D remains ambiguous. The CDR3 runs 14 residues. V was cut by 6 bases and J by 4 bases, with 14 bases left in between. CDR3 bases: TGTGCCAGCAGCCCGCCGTCCCGGGCAGATACGCAGTATTTT. Its protein is CASSPPSRADTQYF.

This clonotype was counted at least ten times. The chain employs TRBV7-8 and TRBJ1-4; no reliable D call. The CDR3 runs to 13 residues. Trimming took 6 bases from V and 8 from J, leaving 13 bases between them. Germline lookup yields CDR1 SGHVS and CDR2 FQNEAQ. The CDR3 sequence is CASSPLLHEKLFF. Written as DNA, the CDR3 is TGTGCCAGCAGTCCGTTATTACACGAAAAACTGTTTTTT. Drawing the rest from reference TRBV7-8 and TRBJ1-4, the complete variable domain is GAGVSQSPRYKVAKRGQDVALRCDPISGHVSLFWYQQALGQGPEFLTYFQNEAQLDKSGLPSDRFFAERPEGSVSTLKIQRTQQEDSAVYLCASSPLLHEKLFFGSGTQLSVL.

This clonotype has just a few counts. This chain links TRBV28 with TRBJ2-3, with a tentative D call TRBD2 (6 bases). The CDR3 has 14 residues. Trimming cost V 6 bases and J 4 bases, with 14 bases left between them. Germline V gives CDR1 MDHEN, CDR2 SYDVKM. The CDR3: CASSGGPGPDTQYF. CDR3 nucleotide sequence: TGTGCCAGCAGCGGGGGTCCGGGCCCAGATACGCAGTATTTT.

The gene calls are TRBV12-3 or TRBV12-4 and TRBJ1-6; D might be TRBD1 (5 bases). This CDR3 region has 12 residues. Trimming removed 9 bases at V and 10 bases at J, with 13 bases between. Written as DNA, the CDR3 is TGTGCCAGTCTTTCGGCAGGGTCACCCCTCCACTTT. Translating it yields CASLSAGSPLHF.

This clonotype was counted only a few times. This rearrangement joins TRBV6-5 to TRBJ1-6, with D uncertain. The CDR3 spans 16 residues. Trimming pared 6 bases from V and 0 bases from J, leaving 12 bases between. Germline CDR1 is MNHEY and CDR2 is SVGAGI. The CDR3 coding sequence is TGTGCCAGCAGCATCGGGGTGAGCTCCTATAATTCACCCCTCCACTTT. This sequence encodes CASSIGVSSYNSPLHF.

The V call is TRBV28, the J call TRBJ1-1; tentative D call: TRBD1 (6 bases). The V end lost 2 bases, the J end lost 8 bases, and 9 bases lay between the germline ends. From germline, CDR1 is MDHEN and CDR2 SYDVKM. CDR3 length equals 12 residues. As DNA, the CDR3 is TGTGCCAGCAGTTTAAACAGGGTGGAAGCTTTCTTT. This encodes CASSLNRVEAFF.

This clonotype was seen a handful of times. The chain combines TRBV28 with TRBJ1-6; 8 nucleotides agree with TRBD1. The V gene end was trimmed by 5 bases and the J gene end by 9 bases; junction bases not matched to a gene: 9. Germline V CDR1 and CDR2: MDHEN, SYDVKM. The CDR3 runs to 15 residues. CDR3 nucleotide sequence: TGTGCCAGCAGTCCAATGACAGGGGTTAGTTCACCCCTCCACTTT. Its translation: CASSPMTGVSSPLHF.

This clonotype has a count of ten or more. The genes are TRBV11-3 and TRBJ1-6; D is unclear. V lost 2 bases and J lost 5, with 7 bases in between. Germline V lookup: CDR1 SGHNT, CDR2 YENEEA. The CDR3 totals 14 residues. The chain's CDR3 is CASSLRGDNSPLHF. Written as DNA, the CDR3 is TGTGCCAGCAGCTTAAGAGGCGATAATTCACCCCTCCACTTT.

In the case of this clonotype: One junction end does not reproduce the germline sequence, and a read error may be involved. The V and J genes are TRBV6-6 and TRBJ2-5; D is unclear. The CDR3 totals 13 residues. Looked up from germline, CDR1 is MNHNY and CDR2 is SVGAGI (reference sequence). The CDR3: CASNYRSGETQYF. In DNA, the CDR3 is TGTGCCAGCAATTACCGGTCCGGGGAGACCCAGTACTTC.

The chain has TRBV7-9 and TRBJ2-7; 9 bases line up with TRBD1. Germline-derived CDR1 and CDR2 are SEHNR and FQNEAQ (reference sequence). V lost 5 bases to trimming and J lost 2 bases; unmatched junction nucleotides: 7. The CDR3 spans 15 residues. The CDR3 protein is CASSGQGREAYEQYF. CDR3 DNA: TGTGCCAGCAGCGGACAGGGGAGAGAAGCCTACGAGCAGTACTTC.

At least ten counts were recorded for this clonotype. The rearrangement uses TRBV4-2 and TRBJ1-2, with 7 positions matching TRBD1. After removal of 0 bases from V and 7 bases from J, the junction contained 8 bases not matched to a gene. CDR1 and CDR2 (germline): LGHNA, YNFKEQ. This CDR3 is built from 15 residues. CDR3: CASSQDSAQGSGYTF. The DNA of the CDR3 is TGTGCCAGCAGCCAAGATAGCGCACAGGGGTCTGGCTACACCTTC.

This clonotype was found many times. The chain links TRBV29-1 to TRBJ1-2; D uncertain. Trimming shortened V by 2 bases and J by 5 bases, and 6 bases separated the two germline ends. CDR1 is SQVTM, CDR2 ANQGSEA, per germline. This CDR3 region has 11 residues. As DNA, the CDR3 is TGCAGCGTTGAACAAGGATATGGCTACACCTTC. It is translated as CSVEQGYGYTF.

This clonotype appeared many times. The rearrangement links TRBV27 to TRBJ2-1; 7 nucleotides agree with TRBD2. The CDR3 loop spans 15 amino acids. Germline V CDR1 and CDR2: MNHEY, SMNVEV (reference sequence). V gave up 5 bases and J gave up 5 bases; unmatched junction bases: 9. The chain's CDR3 is CASSSGLVMDNEQFF. The CDR3, as DNA: TGTGCCAGCAGTAGCGGACTAGTTATGGACAATGAGCAGTTCTTC.

The table lists this clonotype with many counts. The V call is TRBV28, the J call TRBJ1-2, with D unclear. V dropped 3 bases and J dropped 0 bases, with 2 bases sitting between them. This CDR3 spans 12 amino acids. CDR1 is MDHEN, CDR2 SYDVKM, per germline. In DNA, the CDR3 is TGTGCCAGCAGTTTTACTAACTATGGCTACACCTTC. Translating gives CASSFTNYGYTF.

This rearrangement joins TRBV2 to TRBJ2-3; D gene ambiguous. The germline V gene encodes CDR1 SNHLY and CDR2 FYNNEI. This CDR3 is built from 15 residues. Between the trimmed V and J ends, which lost 6 bases and 1 base, there was a span of 14 bases. The CDR3 protein is CASSLSRHRTDTQYF. The CDR3 DNA reads as TGTGCCAGCAGCCTCTCCCGTCACCGCACAGATACGCAGTATTTT. The full variable domain, in which reference TRBV2 and TRBJ2-3 provide the parts outside the CDR3, is EPEVTQTPSHQVTQMGQEVILRCVPISNHLYFYWYRQILGQKVEFLVSFYNNEISEKSEIFDDQFSVERPDGSNFTLKIRSTKLEDSAMYFCASSLSRHRTDTQYFGPGTRLTVL.

This clonotype was seen ten or more times. V gene TRBV29-1 combines with J gene TRBJ2-3; D is perhaps TRBD1 (6 bases). The CDR3 contains 11 residues. Germline V gene data show CDR1 as SQVTM and CDR2 as ANQGSEA. V dropped 7 bases and J dropped 4 bases, with 9 bases sitting between them. The CDR3 here is CSGQGPDTQYF. CDR3 nucleotides: TGCAGCGGTCAGGGGCCAGATACGCAGTATTTT.

This clonotype was detected a few times. This chain links TRBV12-3 or TRBV12-4 with TRBJ1-2, with a tentative D call TRBD1 (5 bases). The V and J ends lost 3 bases and 6 bases respectively, with 17 bases between them. CDR3 length: 15 residues. As DNA, the CDR3 is TGTGCCAGCAGTTTGGGCGGACGGGAGACAGATGGCTACACCTTC. This encodes CASSLGGRETDGYTF.

J is TRBJ1-5 and V is TRBV28, with D possibly being TRBD1 (5 bases). The V gene lost 2 bases and the J gene lost 5 bases, with 10 bases spanning the gap. CDR1 is MDHEN and CDR2 is SYDVKM in the germline V gene. This CDR3 spans 14 amino acids. CDR3 residues: CASSLETVDQPQHF. CDR3 coding DNA: TGTGCCAGCAGTTTAGAGACAGTTGATCAGCCCCAGCATTTT.

This clonotype was counted between two and nine times. The genes are TRBV20-1 and TRBJ1-4, with 7 bases identical to TRBD1. The CDR3 contains 14 residues. J was trimmed by 12 bases and V by 0 bases; bases with no gene match: 10. From germline, CDR1 is DFQATT and CDR2 SNEGSKA (reference sequence). The CDR3 loop is CSARDLRQGLELFF. In nucleotides, the CDR3 is TGCAGTGCTAGAGACTTAAGACAGGGCTTAGAACTGTTTTTT.

This clonotype came up a few times. The V and J genes are TRBV20-1 and TRBJ1-5; the D is unclear. The CDR3 has 13 amino acids. V lost 4 bases and J 6 bases, leaving 13 bases between the germline ends. Looked up from germline, CDR1 is DFQATT and CDR2 is SNEGSKA (reference sequence). The CDR3, as DNA: TGCAGTGCTAACGGAGACGGGAGTCAGCCCCAGCATTTT. It yields the protein CSANGDGSQPQHF.

This clonotype was seen a few times. This chain's CDR3 is CASSQDPGTEAFF. The CDR3 bases are TGCGCCAGCAGCCAAGACCCAGGGACTGAAGCTTTCTTT. The genes are TRBV4-3 and TRBJ1-1, with D maybe TRBD1 (5 bases). V lost 0 bases, J lost 5 bases, and 7 bases lay in between. Looked up from germline, CDR1 is LGHNA and CDR2 is YSLEER. CDR3 length: 13 amino acids.

This clonotype has only a few counts. V and J are TRBV4-2 and TRBJ2-7; D may correspond to TRBD1 or TRBD2 (5 bases each). Germline V gene data show CDR1 as LGHNA and CDR2 as YNFKEQ. The CDR3 loop spans 15 amino acids. Trimming left V 0 bases short and J 6 bases short, with 15 bases between. The CDR3 DNA sequence: TGTGCCAGCAGCCAAGATCCGGGACCCGTCACCGAGCAGTACTTC. Encoded protein: CASSQDPGPVTEQYF.

The chain is built from TRBV6-2 or TRBV6-3 and TRBJ1-5; 7 bases map to TRBD1. V trimming: 6 bases; J trimming: 4 bases; junction bases outside the gene matches: 6. CDR1 is MNHEY and CDR2 is SVGEGT in the germline V gene. The CDR3 contains 14 residues. This CDR3 reads CASRHGTANQPQHF. The CDR3 DNA follows: TGTGCCAGCAGACACGGGACAGCTAATCAGCCCCAGCATTTT.